One sample yielded the 26 T cell receptor beta chains listed below, sequenced in a study of blood T cell repertoires in COVID-19. Only in-frame clones appear in the TCRdb table, and some are missing; sequencing was by immunoSEQ multiplex PCR. Of some 270,000 clones listed, 75% to 90% were seen once; the top ten hold about 3.4%. Material for sequencing was PBMCs or T cells enriched from blood (not recorded which). The receptors were gathered from a woman in her thirties or forties who had been exposed to COVID-19.

The chain uses TRBV11-1 and TRBJ1-2; a weak D match, TRBD1 (6 bases). V lost 1 base and J 4 bases, leaving 10 bases between the germline ends. Germline V gives CDR1 SGHAT, CDR2 FQDESV (reference sequence). This CDR3 spans 14 amino acids. CDR3: CASSLEAGAYGYTF. DNA for the CDR3: TGTGCCAGCAGCTTAGAAGCAGGGGCCTATGGCTACACCTTC.

This clone was picked up one time. The rearrangement uses TRBV27 and TRBJ2-5; 7 nucleotides match TRBD2. CDR1 and CDR2 from the germline V gene are MNHEY and SMNVEV (reference sequence). The CDR3 totals 14 residues. V dropped 3 bases and J dropped 5; count of bases not matched to a gene: 6. This chain's CDR3 is CASSFGRGSETQYF. Here the CDR3 DNA reads TGTGCCAGCAGTTTCGGGCGGGGGTCGGAGACCCAGTACTTC.

The chain combines TRBV27 with TRBJ1-1; unclear D gene. The CDR3 runs to 13 residues. Germline values: CDR1 MNHEY, CDR2 SMNVEV (reference sequence). Trimming took 3 bases from V and 5 from J, leaving 10 bases between them. The CDR3 reads CASSFRSITEAFF. In DNA, the CDR3 is TGTGCCAGCAGTTTTCGGTCCATTACTGAAGCTTTCTTT.

The V gene is TRBV4-3, the J gene TRBJ1-6; D not resolved. The germline gives CDR1 LGHNA, CDR2 YSLEER. Trimming shortened V by 3 bases and J by 4 bases, and 13 bases separated the two germline ends. The CDR3 spans 16 residues. The CDR3: CASSQLSQTYNSPLHF. In nucleotides, the CDR3 is TGCGCCAGCAGCCAGTTATCACAGACGTATAATTCACCCCTCCACTTT.

V and J are TRBV4-1 and TRBJ1-6; 7 nucleotides line up with TRBD1. Germline CDR1 and CDR2: MGHRA and YSYEKL. Trimming at V came to 0 bases and at J to 10 bases, leaving 6 bases not matched to a gene. CDR3 length equals 15 residues. CDR3 in amino acids: CASSQDQRTGSPLHF. The CDR3 coding sequence is TGCGCCAGCAGCCAAGATCAAAGGACAGGATCACCCCTCCACTTT.

This clone was seen once. This chain joins TRBV7-2 and TRBJ2-3; TRBD2 matches at 9 bases. CDR1 and CDR2 from the germline V gene are SGHTA and FQGNSA. This CDR3 contains 14 residues. J was trimmed by 4 bases and V by 5 bases; bases with no gene match: 4. The CDR3 loop reads CASSKGTSPDTQYF. The CDR3 region has the DNA TGTGCCAGCAGCAAAGGGACTAGCCCAGATACGCAGTATTTT.

The chain recombines TRBV7-9 with TRBJ1-6; a possible D gene is TRBD1 (5 bases). From germline, CDR1 is SEHNR and CDR2 FQNEAQ (reference sequence). V lost 6 bases and J lost 6, with 15 bases in between. This CDR3 spans 15 amino acids. CDR3 sequence reads: CASSWTIQTNSPLHF. CDR3 nucleotide sequence: TGTGCCAGCAGTTGGACAATCCAGACTAATTCACCCCTCCACTTT.

The chain recombines TRBV28 with TRBJ2-7, with D possibly TRBD2 on 7 matching bases. Germline V gene data show CDR1 as MDHEN and CDR2 as SYDVKM. V gave up 6 bases and J gave up 3 bases, with 18 bases separating them. The CDR3 loop spans 15 amino acids. The CDR3 DNA follows: TGTGCCAGCAGGCCCTCGGGGGGCAGTGGCTACGAGCAGTACTTC. It codes for CASRPSGGSGYEQYF.

The gene calls are TRBV18 and TRBJ1-1, with 9 bases aligning to TRBD1. This CDR3 contains 13 residues. J was trimmed by 5 bases and V by 4 bases; bases with no gene match: 2. Germline V gene sequence: CDR1 KGHSH, CDR2 LQKENI. This chain's CDR3 is CASSLGQGTEAFF. CDR3 nucleotide sequence: TGTGCCAGCTCACTGGGACAGGGTACTGAAGCTTTCTTT.

The genes are TRBV10-3 and TRBJ2-7, with a weak D call TRBD1 (7 bases). V lost 0 bases, J lost 1 base, and 22 bases lay in between. The CDR3 totals 19 residues. The germline CDR1 and CDR2 sequences are ENHRY and SYGVKD. This chain's CDR3 is CAISESILGRGARSYEQYF. The CDR3, as DNA: TGTGCCATCAGTGAGTCGATCCTGGGCAGGGGGGCCAGGTCCTACGAGCAGTACTTC.

The chain couples TRBV3-1 (or the pseudogene TRBV3-2) to TRBJ1-5; 7 bases are a match to TRBD1. The germline V gene has CDR1 LGHDT and CDR2 YNNKEL (reference sequence). The junction had 3 bases not matched to a gene; V was cut back by 1 base and J by 3 bases. The CDR3 spans 15 residues. The CDR3: CASSQGDRANQPQHF. The CDR3 DNA is TGTGCCAGCAGCCAAGGTGACAGGGCCAATCAGCCCCAGCATTTT.

In the case of this clone: The identical CDR3 is also encoded by other nucleotide sequences in the sample. The gene calls are TRBV7-9 and TRBJ1-1, with D maybe TRBD1 (5 bases). This CDR3 contains 15 residues. Germline loops: CDR1 SEHNR, CDR2 FQNEAQ (reference sequence). Trimming removed 3 bases from V and 0 bases from J, with 11 bases in between. This chain's CDR3 is CASSLGGTVNTEAFF. The DNA for the CDR3 is TGTGCCAGCAGCTTGGGGGGGACGGTGAACACTGAAGCTTTCTTT.

The chain joins TRBV10-2 to TRBJ1-1; 8 bases fit TRBD1. V was pared by 2 bases and J by 0 bases, with 2 bases of the junction left unmatched. CDR3 length: 15 amino acids. Germline assignment: CDR1 WSHSY and CDR2 SAAADI. Written as DNA, the CDR3 is TGCGCCAGCAGTGAGACGGACAGGGTGAACACTGAAGCTTTCTTT. Residues: CASSETDRVNTEAFF.

This clone has a handful of counts. The chain couples TRBV7-6 to TRBJ1-3, with a tentative D call TRBD1 (5 bases). This CDR3 is built from 19 residues. Trimming took off 5 bases at V and 0 bases at J, with 23 bases between the two ends. Germline V gene lookup returns CDR1 SGHVS and CDR2 FNYEAQ. The DNA for the CDR3 is TGTGCCAGCAGCACCGTTCGGGGGGAAACTCCCAACTCTGGAAACACCATATATTTT. It codes for CASSTVRGETPNSGNTIYF. The full variable domain, with the rest looked up from reference TRBV7-6 and TRBJ1-3, is GAGVSQSPRYKVTKRGQDVALRCDPISGHVSLYWYRQALGQGPEFLTYFNYEAQQDKSGLPNDRFSAERPEGSISTLTIQRTEQRDSAMYRCASSTVRGETPNSGNTIYFGEGSWLTVV.

The CDR3 sequence: CASSLGFTSGRDEQFF. DNA of the CDR3: TGTGCCAGCAGCTTAGGTTTCACTAGCGGGCGGGATGAGCAGTTCTTC. The rearrangement joins TRBV7-9 to TRBJ2-1; 9 positions agree with TRBD2. This CDR3 has 16 residues. Per germline, CDR1 SEHNR and CDR2 FQNEAQ (reference sequence). The junction had 9 bases not matched to a gene; V was cut back by 1 base and J by 8 bases.

This chain connects TRBV15 to TRBJ2-2; D is undetermined. This CDR3 contains 17 residues. V lost 0 bases, J lost 3 bases, and 14 bases lay in between. The germline CDR1 and CDR2 sequences are LNHNV and YYDKDF (reference sequence). CDR3 region: CATSRDRFLRDTGELFF. CDR3 sequence (DNA): TGTGCCACCAGCAGAGATCGGTTTCTCCGCGACACCGGGGAGCTGTTTTTT.

This sequence joins TRBV7-9 and TRBJ1-2; 8 nucleotides align to TRBD1. Losses at the gene ends were 5 bases for V and 4 bases for J; bases not matched to a gene: 9. The length of the CDR3 is 15 residues. The germline V gene has CDR1 SEHNR and CDR2 FQNEAQ (reference sequence). The CDR3 is CASSARGQGAYGYTF. The CDR3 DNA reads as TGTGCCAGCAGCGCCCGTGGACAGGGAGCCTATGGCTACACCTTC.

V and J are TRBV5-1 and TRBJ2-7; perhaps TRBD1 as D (5 bases). Germline values: CDR1 SGHRS, CDR2 YFSETQ. Trimming cost V 0 bases and J 2 bases, with 9 bases left between them. There are 14 residues in the CDR3. The CDR3 here is CASSLDRPTYEQYF. Here the CDR3 DNA reads TGCGCCAGCAGCTTGGACAGGCCGACCTACGAGCAGTACTTC.

This chain connects TRBV4-3 to TRBJ1-1; no definite D call. V dropped 3 bases and J dropped 5 bases, with 16 bases sitting between them. This CDR3 is built from 15 residues. Germline loops: CDR1 LGHNA, CDR2 YSLEER. Here the CDR3 DNA reads TGCGCCAGCAGCCATAACGGAAGAGGCATTACTGAAGCTTTCTTT. Amino acid sequence: CASSHNGRGITEAFF.

The chain uses TRBV20-1 and TRBJ1-4; D possibly corresponds to TRBD1 (6 bases). CDR1 and CDR2 (germline): DFQATT, SNEGSKA (reference sequence). V lost 3 bases and J 8 bases, leaving 19 bases between the germline ends. This CDR3 comprises 15 residues. For the CDR3, the DNA is TGCAGTGCTAGTCGCACACAGGGAGTCTTCGAAAAACTGTTTTTT. It encodes CSASRTQGVFEKLFF.

This chain uses TRBV19 with TRBJ1-4; D is possibly TRBD1 (5 bases). CDR3 length: 15 residues. Trimming stripped 11 bases from V and 2 bases from J, with 18 bases between. Germline V lookup: CDR1 LNHDA, CDR2 SQIVND (reference sequence). CDR3 coding DNA: TGTGCCTGTTTGTGGGGGGAGGTGACTAATGAAAAACTGTTTTTT. This translates into CACLWGEVTNEKLFF.

The rearrangement links TRBV13 to TRBJ2-7, with a possible D match to TRBD1 (5 bases). The ends were cut back, 1 base at V and 2 bases at J, with 15 bases in the middle. The CDR3 consists of 16 residues. The germline V gene has CDR1 PRHDT and CDR2 FYEKMQ (reference sequence). The CDR3 region is CASSLESDTRAYEQYF. CDR3 bases: TGTGCCAGCAGCTTAGAATCGGACACCCGCGCCTACGAGCAGTACTTC.

V usage is TRBV6-1 and J usage is TRBJ1-5; no reliable D call. The germline gives CDR1 MNHNS, CDR2 SASEGT. V was clipped by 2 bases and J by 4 bases, with 9 bases between them. This CDR3 contains 14 residues. CDR3 sequence (DNA): TGTGCCAGCAGTGAACAGGATCCAAATCAGCCCCAGCATTTT. Protein: CASSEQDPNQPQHF.

The genes are TRBV19 and TRBJ1-5, with unresolved D. This CDR3 region has 17 residues. V was trimmed by 5 bases and J by 0 bases, leaving 17 bases between them. Germline CDR1 and CDR2: LNHDA and SQIVND (reference sequence). CDR3 region: CASSYGGSYTSNQPQHF. The CDR3 DNA follows: TGTGCCAGTAGTTACGGCGGCTCATATACTAGCAATCAGCCCCAGCATTTT.

The genes are TRBV28 and TRBJ1-2; maybe TRBD1 (6 bases). V was pared by 3 bases and J by 8 bases, with 10 bases between. Germline CDR1 and CDR2: MDHEN and SYDVKM. CDR3 length: 12 amino acids. CDR3 bases: TGTGCCAGCAGTTTTCTACAGGGAGGCTACACCTTC. Protein: CASSFLQGGYTF.

This chain joins TRBV4-2 and TRBJ2-7; D may be TRBD2 (6 bases). The CDR3 is 15 residues long. Trimming shortened V by 1 base and J by 0 bases, and 10 bases separated the two germline ends. The germline gives CDR1 LGHNA, CDR2 YNFKEQ. This CDR3 reads CASSQAYGGSYEQYF. The CDR3 bases are TGTGCCAGCAGCCAAGCGTACGGGGGCTCCTACGAGCAGTACTTC.